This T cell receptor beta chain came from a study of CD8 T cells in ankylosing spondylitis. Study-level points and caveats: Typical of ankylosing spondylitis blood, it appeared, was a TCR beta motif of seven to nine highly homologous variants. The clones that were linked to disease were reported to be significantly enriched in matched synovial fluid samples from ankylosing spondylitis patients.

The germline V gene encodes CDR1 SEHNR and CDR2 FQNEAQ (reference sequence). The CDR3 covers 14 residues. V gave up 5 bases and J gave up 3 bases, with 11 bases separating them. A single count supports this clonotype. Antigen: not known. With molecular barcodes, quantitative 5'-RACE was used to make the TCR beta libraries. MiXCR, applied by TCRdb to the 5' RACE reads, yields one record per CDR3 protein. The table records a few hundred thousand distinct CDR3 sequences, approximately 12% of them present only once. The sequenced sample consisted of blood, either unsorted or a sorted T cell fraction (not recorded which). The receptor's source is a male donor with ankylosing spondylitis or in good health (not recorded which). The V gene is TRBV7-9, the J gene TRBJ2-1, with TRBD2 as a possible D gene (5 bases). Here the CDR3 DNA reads TGTGCCAGCAGCCCGGGATTTGGCTACAATGAGCAGTTCTTC. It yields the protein CASSPGFGYNEQFF. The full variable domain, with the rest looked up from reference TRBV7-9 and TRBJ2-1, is DTGVSQNPRHKITKRGQNVTFRCDPISEHNRLYWYRQTLGQGPEFLTYFQNEAQLEKSRLLSDRFSAERPKGSFSTLEIQRTEQGDSAMYLCASSPGFGYNEQFFGPGTRLTVL.